The present T cell receptor beta chain was sequenced within a study of T cells after yellow fever vaccination. Notes on this clonotype: Its antigen is not known.

The V and J ends lost 0 bases and 4 bases respectively, with 9 bases between them. This CDR3 spans 14 amino acids. Per the germline V gene, CDR1 is SGHNT and CDR2 is YYREEE (reference sequence). Each CDR3 protein is one row after TCRdb ran MiXCR on the 5' RACE reads. This table has roughly 300,000 distinct CDR3 sequences, roughly 7% appearing once. Study observations and caveats: Only a small proportion of the clonotypes turned up in both the CD4 and the CD8 compartments, likely arising from convergent recombination.

The sequences come from PBMCs, collected approximately 47 days after the first yellow fever vaccination. The V and J genes are TRBV5-4 and TRBJ2-3; a possible D gene is TRBD2 (5 bases). The sequence derives from a young man who received the YFV17D yellow fever vaccine. The CDR3 is CASSLGGMADTQYF. The DNA of the CDR3 is TGTGCCAGCAGCTTGGGAGGGATGGCAGATACGCAGTATTTT.